This T cell receptor (beta chain) was captured in a study of OX40 agonist ivuxolimab in advanced cancers. Study-wide background: Patients received the agonistic anti-OX40 (CD134) antibody ivuxolimab.

The sampling schedule covered blood at baseline, cycle 4 day 1, and cycle 7 day 1. V was cut by 10 bases and J by 1 base, with 13 bases left in between. The V gene's germline CDR1 is MNHNS and CDR2 SASEGT. The CDR3 is made up of 13 amino acids. Repertoires were generated with immunoSEQ multiplex PCR, while TCRdb's copy carries only in-frame clones and drops some. The data hold more than 65,000 clones, with about 84% observed a single time. The origin of this receptor is an adult with an advanced solid tumor such as melanoma, head and neck, liver or kidney cancer. The specimen comprised CD4+ or CD8+ T cells sorted from blood, sampled in a trial of the OX40 agonist ivuxolimab. The rearrangement links TRBV6-1 to TRBJ2-5, with D perhaps matching TRBD2 (7 bases). Here the CDR3 DNA reads TGTGCCACCTCGGGGGGCTCCCAAGAGACCCAGTACTTC. It yields the protein CATSGGSQETQYF.